Included here is one T cell receptor beta chain sequence, with context. The antigen is unknown. The data belong to a study of T-cell memory formation after mild COVID-19. Study-wide context: Clustering of TCRs was largely donor specific.

TCR alpha and TCR beta cDNA libraries with sample barcodes and UMIs came from 5'RACE using constant-segment primers. TCRdb reprocessed the 5' RACE reads with MiXCR, giving one entry per CDR3 protein. There are 280,000 or so distinct CDR3 sequences in the sample; approximately 19% occur only once, and under 30% lies in the top ten. Whole-study results and caveats: SARS-CoV-2 specificity was not confirmed for second-wave clones peaking on day 37. Clones that contracted from day 15 to 85 had balanced CD4/CD8; later expanders were CD4+ biased.

Trimming at V came to 3 bases and at J to 4 bases, leaving 8 bases not matched to a gene. Germline values: CDR1 SGHRS, CDR2 YFSETQ. CDR3 length: 15 residues. V and J are TRBV5-1 and TRBJ2-5, with 8 bases fitting TRBD1. The sample taken for sequencing was PBMCs or a T cell subset sorted from them (not recorded which). The source is a man younger than 30 who had mild COVID-19 (a few samples of this study predate the infection). Cell type and time point are not known. The CDR3 DNA reads TGCGCCAGCAGCTGGACAGGGTCTTTTCGAGAGACCCAGTACTTC. Translated, it gives CASSWTGSFRETQYF.